Described below is a single T cell receptor beta chain sequence and its context. This sample was included in a study of CD8 T cells in Susac syndrome. CD8+ and CD4+ T cells taken from blood had their TCR beta sequenced. CDR1 is SNHLY and CDR2 is FYNNEI in the germline V gene. V was cut by 4 bases and J by 8 bases, with 17 bases left in between. The CDR3 is 14 residues long. After extraction with the RNeasy kit, about 0.5 to 1 ug of the RNA was reverse transcribed using random hexamers. TCRdb itself ran the immunoSEQ multiplex PCR reads through MiXCR, one entry per CDR3 protein. The sample shows 150,000 to 200,000 distinct CDR3 sequences, around 94% of them seen only once.

The TCR sequence derives from a human donor with multiple sclerosis. This sequence joins TRBV2 and TRBJ1-2; a possible D gene is TRBD1 (5 bases). The specimen was CD4+ T cells from PBMCs. Written as DNA, the CDR3 is TGTGCCAGCAGTGGGGGCAGAGAGACGGGCGGCTACACCTTC. As protein: CASSGGRETGGYTF.